These T cell receptor beta chains were read from a single sample in a study of blood T cell repertoires in COVID-19. Some clones are missing from TCRdb's copy, which holds only in-frame ones; the method was immunoSEQ multiplex PCR. Of about 350,000 clones in the sample, roughly 87% were seen once. Sequencing was carried out using PBMCs or T cells enriched from blood (not recorded which). These receptors were taken from a woman between 25 and 40 years old who had recovered from COVID-19. Each CDR3 is given with its conserved first and last residue. The D gene is left open where the match is weak. Rows may omit the clone size; those that give it use once, few, many or a size class.

J: TRBJ2-2
V: TRBV4-2
size: -
D: TRBD1
CDR3: CASSQEGTGIGTGELFF
DNA: TGTGCCAGCAGCCAAGAAGGGACAGGGATTGGCACCGGGGAGCTGTTTTTT

J: TRBJ2-7
V: TRBV27
size: -
D: TRBD1
CDR3: CASSHGQGTSYEQYF
DNA: TGTGCCAGCAGTCACGGACAGGGGACCTCCTACGAGCAGTACTTC

J: TRBJ1-5
V: TRBV7-6
size: -
D: -
CDR3: CASSFWALQGRYQPQHF
DNA: TGTGCCAGCAGCTTTTGGGCCCTACAGGGTCGATATCAGCCCCAGCATTTT

J: TRBJ2-1
V: TRBV9
size: -
D: -
CDR3: CASSASNEQFF
DNA: TGTGCCAGCAGCGCGTCTAATGAGCAGTTCTTC

J: TRBJ1-1
V: TRBV6-6
size: -
D: TRBD1
CDR3: CASSHGGQGEGNTEAFF
DNA: TGTGCCAGCAGTCACGGGGGACAGGGGGAAGGGAACACTGAAGCTTTCTTT

J: TRBJ1-5
V: TRBV7-8
size: -
D: -
CDR3: CASSLSGAIGQPQHF
DNA: TGTGCCAGCAGCTTATCAGGGGCGATCGGTCAGCCCCAGCATTTT

J: TRBJ1-2
V: TRBV29-1
size: -
D: -
CDR3: CSVRQRLNYGYTF
DNA: TGCAGCGTGCGGCAGCGATTGAACTATGGCTACACCTTC

J: TRBJ1-3
V: TRBV12-3/TRBV12-4
size: few
D: TRBD1
CDR3: CASTGGGNTIYF
DNA: TGTGCCAGCACAGGGGGAGGAAACACCATATATTTT

J: TRBJ1-2
V: TRBV5-1
size: -
D: -
CDR3: CASRDTENYGYTF
DNA: TGCGCCAGCAGAGATACAGAAAACTATGGCTACACCTTC

J: TRBJ2-3
V: TRBV5-1
size: -
D: -
CDR3: CASSLGGGSTDTQYF
DNA: TGCGCCAGCAGCTTGGGTGGAGGGTCGACAGATACGCAGTATTTT

J: TRBJ1-6
V: TRBV6-5
size: -
D: -
CDR3: CASSYSMARGNSPLHF
DNA: TGTGCCAGCAGTTACTCGATGGCCAGGGGAAATTCACCCCTCCACTTT

J: TRBJ2-2
V: TRBV29-1
size: -
D: -
CDR3: CSVGRVSNTGELFF
DNA: TGCAGCGTTGGTAGAGTATCGAACACCGGGGAGCTGTTTTTT

J: TRBJ1-4
V: TRBV18
size: -
D: TRBD1
CDR3: CASSPRQGNANEKLFF
DNA: TGTGCCAGCTCACCACGACAGGGCAATGCTAATGAAAAACTGTTTTTT

J: TRBJ2-2
V: TRBV6-9
size: -
D: TRBD2
CDR3: CASSPSWGGANTGELFF
DNA: TGTGCCAGCAGTCCTTCTTGGGGGGGTGCGAACACCGGGGAGCTGTTTTTT

J: TRBJ2-5
V: TRBV11-2
size: -
D: -
CDR3: CASSLDSGGGETQYF
DNA: TGTGCCAGCAGCTTAGATTCTGGCGGGGGCGAGACCCAGTACTTC

J: TRBJ1-2
V: TRBV6-5
size: few
D: TRBD1
CDR3: CASSLTGGGSYGYTF
DNA: TGTGCCAGCAGTCTAACAGGGGGCGGAAGCTATGGCTACACCTTC

J: TRBJ2-1
V: TRBV19
size: once
D: -
CDR3: CASSTTAYSYNEQFF
DNA: TGTGCCAGTAGTACCACAGCTTACTCCTACAATGAGCAGTTCTTC

J: TRBJ1-2
V: TRBV2
size: -
D: -
CDR3: CASSESGEGYTF
DNA: TGTGCCAGCAGTGAGTCTGGGGAGGGCTACACCTTC

J: TRBJ2-3
V: TRBV15
size: few
D: -
CDR3: CATSRGTGTRSDTQYF
DNA: TGTGCCACCAGCAGAGGGACCGGGACACGGTCAGATACGCAGTATTTT

J: TRBJ2-7
V: TRBV11-3
size: -
D: TRBD1
CDR3: CASSPNRGSFHEQYF
DNA: TGTGCCAGCAGCCCTAACAGGGGAAGTTTCCACGAGCAGTACTTC

J: TRBJ1-4
V: TRBV29-1
size: -
D: -
CDR3: CSGQDSNEKLFF
DNA: TGCAGCGGCCAGGACAGCAATGAAAAACTGTTTTTT

J: TRBJ2-3
V: TRBV5-4
size: -
D: TRBD1
CDR3: CATVDRGASTDTQYF
DNA: TGTGCCACTGTCGACAGGGGGGCCAGCACAGATACGCAGTATTTT

J: TRBJ1-1
V: TRBV14
size: -
D: TRBD1
CDR3: CANQGQENTEAFF
DNA: TGTGCCAACCAGGGACAGGAGAACACTGAAGCTTTCTTT

J: TRBJ2-5
V: TRBV7-9
size: once
D: TRBD2
CDR3: CASSQTLAGGLAQYF
DNA: TGTGCCAGCAGCCAAACCCTAGCGGGGGGGCTGGCCCAGTACTTC

J: TRBJ2-3
V: TRBV18
size: -
D: TRBD1
CDR3: CASSPLPGTGGTDTQYF
DNA: TGTGCCAGCTCACCACTACCAGGGACAGGAGGCACAGATACGCAGTATTTT

J: TRBJ2-1
V: TRBV10-3
size: -
D: TRBD2
CDR3: CAISEAPSGGVDEQFF
DNA: TGTGCCATCAGTGAGGCGCCTAGCGGGGGGGTCGATGAGCAGTTCTTC

J: TRBJ2-3
V: TRBV19
size: -
D: TRBD1
CDR3: CASSSGQGHPDTQYF
DNA: TGTGCCAGTAGTTCGGGACAGGGCCACCCAGATACGCAGTATTTT

J: TRBJ1-1
V: TRBV5-1
size: -
D: -
CDR3: CASSSQGHGAEAFF
DNA: TGCGCCAGCAGCTCACAGGGTCATGGCGCTGAAGCTTTCTTT

J: TRBJ2-3
V: TRBV28
size: -
D: -
CDR3: CASSLPTLSTDTQYF
DNA: TGTGCCAGCAGTTTACCCACTTTAAGCACAGATACGCAGTATTTT

J: TRBJ2-3
V: TRBV7-2
size: -
D: TRBD2
CDR3: CASSLRRTSGGASTDTQYF
DNA: TGTGCCAGCAGCTTACGTAGGACTAGCGGGGGTGCTAGCACAGATACGCAGTATTTT

J: TRBJ2-3
V: TRBV30
size: -
D: -
CDR3: CAWSVATTDTQYF
DNA: TGTGCCTGGAGTGTGGCAACCACAGATACGCAGTATTTT

J: TRBJ2-6
V: TRBV6-2/TRBV6-3
size: -
D: -
CDR3: CASSYTGSGANVLTF
DNA: TGTGCCAGCAGTTATACAGGGTCTGGGGCCAACGTCCTGACTTTC

J: TRBJ1-5
V: TRBV3-1/TRBV3-2
size: once
D: -
CDR3: CASSQGTAFTQHF
DNA: TGTGCCAGCAGCCAAGGGACAGCTTTTACCCAGCATTTT

J: TRBJ1-2
V: TRBV19
size: -
D: TRBD1
CDR3: CASRETGVAHGYTF
DNA: TGTGCCAGTAGGGAGACAGGGGTCGCTCATGGCTACACCTTC

J: TRBJ2-1
V: TRBV6-4
size: -
D: -
CDR3: CASSEVWGRGSYNEQFF
DNA: TGTGCCAGCAGTGAGGTATGGGGTCGGGGCTCCTACAATGAGCAGTTCTTC

J: TRBJ1-4
V: TRBV30
size: -
D: -
CDR3: CAWSVKTPTNEKLFF
DNA: TGTGCCTGGAGTGTAAAAACACCCACTAATGAAAAACTGTTTTTT

J: TRBJ1-2
V: TRBV18
size: -
D: TRBD1
CDR3: CASYPGQNPINYGYTF
DNA: TGTGCCAGCTATCCGGGACAGAATCCAATTAACTATGGCTACACCTTC

J: TRBJ1-6
V: TRBV9
size: -
D: TRBD1
CDR3: CASSATGAYNSPLHF
DNA: TGTGCCAGCAGCGCTACAGGGGCTTATAATTCACCCCTCCACTTT

J: TRBJ1-1
V: TRBV30
size: -
D: -
CDR3: CAWTTAVTNTEAFF
DNA: TGTGCCTGGACTACGGCGGTGACGAACACTGAAGCTTTCTTT

J: TRBJ1-3
V: TRBV3-1/TRBV3-2
size: -
D: -
CDR3: CASSQDRWGDGSSGNTIYF
DNA: TGTGCCAGCAGCCAAGATCGATGGGGGGACGGCAGCTCTGGAAACACCATATATTTT

J: TRBJ2-2
V: TRBV11-3
size: -
D: -
CDR3: CASSLGRTGFRAGELFF
DNA: TGTGCCAGCAGCTTAGGTCGCACAGGGTTTCGGGCCGGGGAGCTGTTTTTT

J: TRBJ2-7
V: TRBV28
size: -
D: TRBD1
CDR3: CASRTGTGFYEQYF
DNA: TGTGCCAGCAGAACCGGGACAGGGTTCTACGAGCAGTACTTC

J: TRBJ2-7
V: TRBV28
size: -
D: -
CDR3: CASRGTTGQSYEQYF
DNA: TGTGCCAGCAGAGGCACCACCGGACAGTCCTACGAGCAGTACTTC

J: TRBJ2-5
V: TRBV7-9
size: few
D: -
CDR3: CASNRVQETQYF
DNA: TGTGCCAGCAACAGGGTCCAAGAGACCCAGTACTTC

J: TRBJ2-7
V: TRBV18
size: few
D: TRBD1
CDR3: CASSPADRGYEQYF
DNA: TGTGCCAGCTCACCGGCGGACAGGGGATACGAGCAGTACTTC

J: TRBJ2-3
V: TRBV4-1
size: -
D: TRBD1
CDR3: CASSPSDRGHTDTQYF
DNA: TGCGCCAGCAGCCCTTCGGACAGGGGGCACACAGATACGCAGTATTTT

J: TRBJ1-1
V: TRBV2
size: -
D: -
CDR3: CASSERERTEAFF
DNA: TGTGCCAGCAGTGAACGCGAACGGACTGAAGCTTTCTTT

J: TRBJ1-1
V: TRBV30
size: few
D: -
CDR3: CAWIARFREAFF
DNA: TGTGCCTGGATCGCCCGTTTTCGGGAAGCTTTCTTT

J: TRBJ1-6
V: TRBV2
size: -
D: TRBD1
CDR3: CASSVGGNSPLHF
DNA: TGTGCCAGCAGTGTAGGGGGCAATTCACCCCTCCACTTT

J: TRBJ2-1
V: TRBV3-1/TRBV3-2
size: once
D: -
CDR3: CASSQDASSYNEQFF
DNA: TGTGCCAGCAGCCAAGATGCTAGCTCCTACAATGAGCAGTTCTTC

J: TRBJ1-1
V: TRBV18
size: -
D: TRBD1
CDR3: CASSQQGAGGTEAFF
DNA: TGTGCCAGCTCACAACAGGGGGCGGGAGGCACTGAAGCTTTCTTT

J: TRBJ1-4
V: TRBV28
size: -
D: TRBD1
CDR3: CASSTTYRGPGEKLFF
DNA: TGTGCCAGCAGTACTACGTACAGGGGGCCAGGTGAAAAACTGTTTTTT

J: TRBJ2-1
V: TRBV7-2
size: -
D: TRBD2
CDR3: CASSPPGLGHNEQFF
DNA: TGTGCCAGCAGCCCCCCGGGACTAGGTCACAATGAGCAGTTCTTC

J: TRBJ2-3
V: TRBV5-1
size: few
D: TRBD1
CDR3: CASSLRQGRSTDTQYF
DNA: TGCGCCAGCAGCTTGAGACAGGGGCGCTCCACAGATACGCAGTATTTT

J: TRBJ1-6
V: TRBV5-4
size: -
D: -
CDR3: CASSLDGLNSPLHF
DNA: TGTGCCAGCAGCTTGGACGGTTTGAATTCACCCCTCCACTTT